This TCR beta chain was observed in a study of T cells after yellow fever vaccination. This clonotype was counted between two and nine times. The CDR3 consists of 12 residues. CDR1 is MNHNS and CDR2 is SASEGT in the germline V gene. Trimming took 8 bases from V and 1 from J, leaving 6 bases between them. In TCRdb, the 5' RACE reads were re-called with MiXCR into one record per CDR3 protein. The sample lists under 600,000 distinct CDR3 sequences; about a fifth were seen once. The receptor comes from a man aged 18 to 29 who received the YFV17D yellow fever vaccine. This rearrangement joins TRBV6-1 to TRBJ1-3; D uncertain. Sequenced material: PBMCs, taken approximately 22 days after the first yellow fever vaccination. The CDR3 protein is CASARSGNTIYF. The CDR3 DNA reads as TGTGCCAGCGCAAGATCTGGAAACACCATATATTTT.